The 15 T cell receptor beta chains reported below all come from one sample, sequenced in a study of tumor and adjacent non-tumor tissue in lung cancer. RNA was extracted from bulk tissue without any cell sorting. More than 3 cm separated this lung sample from the edge of the tumor. A modified ARM-PCR protocol with three rounds of nested PCR amplified TCRbeta. In TCRdb, the multiplex PCR reads were re-called with MiXCR into one record per CDR3 protein. This table holds some 100,000 distinct CDR3 sequences, 80% found once. The sample comprised distant non-tumor lung tissue. These receptors were collected from a man aged 60 to 75 with small cell lung cancer.

On this clonotype: One junction end disagrees with the germline gene, perhaps due to a read error. The chain has TRBV6-5 and TRBJ1-6, with D tentatively TRBD1 (5 bases). The CDR3 extends over 16 amino acids. Germline CDR1 and CDR2: MNHEY and SVGAGI. The CDR3: CASGYSLDRGGSPLHF. The CDR3, as DNA: TGTGCCAGCGGTTACTCGCTGGATAGGGGAGGTTCACCCCTCCACTTT.

Turning to this clonotype: The junction departs from germline at one end; a sequencing error may be responsible. The chain links TRBV24-1 to TRBJ2-2; D may correspond to TRBD1 or TRBD2 (5 bases each). The CDR3 loop spans 13 amino acids. CDR1 and CDR2 from the germline V gene are KGHDR and SFDVKD. The DNA for the CDR3 is TGTGCCACCAATGTTCCGGACACCGGGGAGCTGATTTTT. Amino acid sequence: CATNVPDTGELIF.

To note about this clonotype: One junction end disagrees with the germline gene, perhaps due to a read error. The chain couples TRBV11-2 to TRBJ2-1; D unclear. Germline V gives CDR1 SGHAT, CDR2 FQNNGV. This CDR3 has 16 residues. CDR3 bases: TGTGCCACCAGCTTTGTGGAGCTGGCCACGGCCAATGAACAGTTCTTC. Residues: CATSFVELATANEQFF. Full variable domain (remainder filled in from reference TRBV11-2 and TRBJ2-1): EAGVAQSPRYKIIEKRQSVAFWCNPISGHATLYWYQQILGQGPKLLIQFQNNGVVDDSQLPKDRFSAERLKGVDSTLKIQPAKLEDSAVYLCATSFVELATANEQFFGPGTRLTVL.

Details on this clonotype: Germline is not matched at one junction end, which may reflect a read error. The V gene is TRBV11-3, the J gene TRBJ2-1; 9 positions agree with TRBD2. Per the germline V gene, CDR1 is SGHNT and CDR2 is YENEEA. The CDR3 covers 15 residues. The chain's CDR3 is CTSSPSGVTYNEQFF. The CDR3 nucleotides read TGTACCAGTAGCCCTAGCGGGGTAACCTACAATGAGCAGTTCTTC.

This sequence joins TRBV5-1 and TRBJ2-2; D not resolved. Trimming took 6 bases from V and 1 from J, leaving 7 bases between them. Germline CDR1 reads SGHRS; CDR2 reads YFSETQ. This CDR3 contains 13 residues. The CDR3: CASNFWNTGELFF. CDR3 sequence (DNA): TGCGCCAGCAACTTCTGGAACACCGGGGAGCTGTTTTTT.

Turning to this clonotype: A read error is possible here, since a much larger clone lies one base away. The gene calls are TRBV20-1 and TRBJ2-3; 7 bases match TRBD1. The CDR3 runs 13 residues. The V gene end was trimmed by 5 bases and the J gene end by 10 bases; junction bases not matched to a gene: 12. Germline CDR1 DFQATT, CDR2 SNEGSKA (reference sequence). In DNA form, the CDR3 reads TGCAGTGCTCAACGACAGGGTGGAAATGCGCAGTATTTT. Protein: CSAQRQGGNAQYF.

The CDR3 DNA sequence: TGCAGTGCTAGTCCGGGGCTAACCAAAAACATTCAGTACTTC. Amino acid sequence: CSASPGLTKNIQYF. This chain links TRBV20-1 with TRBJ2-4; D may match TRBD1 or TRBD2 (5 bases each). Trimming stripped 3 bases from V and 2 bases from J, with 11 bases between. Germline assignment: CDR1 DFQATT and CDR2 SNEGSKA (reference sequence). There are 14 residues in the CDR3.

A remark on this clonotype: An end of the junction does not agree with germline; a read error may underlie this. The V call is TRBV28, the J call TRBJ2-3; 7 positions agree with TRBD1. The CDR3 runs to 16 residues. Germline V gives CDR1 MDHEN, CDR2 SYDVKM. The CDR3 loop reads CASGRGQDLRTDMQYF. CDR3 sequence (DNA): TGTGCCAGCGGCCGAGGACAGGATTTGCGCACAGATATGCAGTATTTT.

About this clonotype itself: At one end the junction does not follow the germline gene, possibly because of a read error. V gene TRBV6-6 combines with J gene TRBJ1-5; D unclear. Germline CDR1 and CDR2: MNHNY and SVGAGI (reference sequence). The CDR3 has 13 residues. Here the CDR3 reads CASSFQAGQHQHF. In nucleotides, the CDR3 is TGTGCCAGCAGTTTCCAGGCTGGGCAGCACCAGCATTTT.

With regard to this clonotype: The junction does not match germline at one end; this may be a read error. V gene TRBV29-1 combines with J gene TRBJ1-2; 9 bases are shared with TRBD1. The CDR3 extends over 12 amino acids. Per the germline V gene, CDR1 is SQVTM and CDR2 is ANQGSEA. The CDR3 coding sequence is TGCAGCGGGGGACAGGGAGACTATGTCTACTCCTTC. This gives the protein CSGGQGDYVYSF.

Concerning this clonotype: Here the CDR3 omits its conserved ending phenylalanine or tryptophan, so a read error is the likely source. The chain couples TRBV28 to TRBJ2-3, with a tentative D call TRBD1 (5 bases). Per germline, CDR1 MDHEN and CDR2 SYDVKM. This CDR3 has 15 residues. CDR3 protein: CARSYGARFTDTQYS. CDR3 DNA: TGTGCCAGGAGTTATGGGGCGCGTTTTACAGATACGCAGTATTCT.

Only one count was recorded for this clonotype. The CDR3 carries no conserved terminal phenylalanine or tryptophan, so it likely arises from a read error. The genes are TRBV6-5 and TRBJ2-1; the D is unclear. V was cut by 7 bases and J by 4 bases, with 20 bases left in between. The CDR3 spans 16 residues. The germline V gene encodes CDR1 MNHEY and CDR2 SVGAGI. The CDR3 reads CASTLRAASSYNEQFI. DNA for the CDR3: TGTGCCAGCACCTTACGGGCAGCAAGCTCATACAATGAGCAGTTCATC.

Concerning this clonotype: A junction end diverges from the germline sequence, so it may reflect a read error. The chain couples TRBV7-9 to TRBJ1-2; 7 nucleotides align to TRBD1. The CDR3 is 16 residues long. Per germline, CDR1 SEHNR and CDR2 FQNEAQ (reference sequence). The CDR3 spells CASNSLDGQVGYGYNF. Here the CDR3 DNA reads TGTGCCAGCAACTCACTCGACGGACAGGTGGGATATGGCTACAACTTC.

Turning to this clonotype: This may be a read error, as it is one base from a much larger clone. The chain employs TRBV7-8 and TRBJ2-7, with unresolved D. This CDR3 comprises 15 residues. Germline loops: CDR1 SGHVS, CDR2 FQNEAQ. The CDR3 region is CARSLWTESSYEQYF. The CDR3 coding sequence is TGTGCCAGAAGCTTGTGGACGGAGAGCTCCTACGAGCAGTACTTC. The whole variable domain, remainder taken from reference TRBV7-8 and TRBJ2-7, is GAGVSQSPRYKVAKRGQDVALRCDPISGHVSLFWYQQALGQGPEFLTYFQNEAQLDKSGLPSDRFFAERPEGSVSTLKIQRTQQEDSAVYLCARSLWTESSYEQYFGPGTRLTVT.

This chain links TRBV5-1 with TRBJ2-1, with no clear D. CDR3 length: 15 residues. The ends were cut back, 1 base at V and 1 base at J, with 9 bases in the middle. Germline values: CDR1 SGHRS, CDR2 YFSETQ. CDR3 loop: CASSLNERSYNEQFF. The CDR3 nucleotides read TGCGCCAGCAGCTTGAACGAGCGTTCCTACAATGAGCAGTTCTTC.